This T cell receptor beta chain was sequenced in a study of T-cell memory formation after mild COVID-19. MiXCR, run by TCRdb on the 5' RACE reads, gives a single entry per CDR3 protein. The sample has 400,000 to 500,000 distinct CDR3 sequences, 20% seen once. CDR3 length: 15 residues. Germline CDR1 DFQATT, CDR2 SNEGSKA (reference sequence). Germline trimming cut 5 bases from V and 0 bases from J; bases unmatched to any gene: 7. Input material: PBMCs or a T cell subset sorted from them (not recorded which). This rearrangement joins TRBV20-1 to TRBJ2-7, with 10 nucleotides matching TRBD2. The receptor was isolated from an adult woman who had mild COVID-19 (a few samples of this study predate the infection). Cell type and time point are not known. The CDR3 region is CSAPSGGDSSYEQYF. The DNA for the CDR3 is TGCAGTGCTCCTAGCGGGGGAGACAGCTCCTACGAGCAGTACTTC.